This T cell receptor beta chain was identified during a study of CD8 T cells in ankylosing spondylitis. One entry per CDR3 protein, called by TCRdb with MiXCR from the 5' RACE reads. This table holds around 330,000 distinct CDR3 sequences, around a tenth found once. This clonotype came up a few times. Its antigen is still unknown. Study results and caveats: Among TCR beta sequences, a motif of eight highly homologous variants appeared characteristic of ankylosing spondylitis blood. Disease-associated clones were reportedly significantly overrepresented in matched ankylosing spondylitis synovial fluid.

The CDR3 consists of 18 residues. The V gene lost 3 bases and the J gene lost 0 bases, with 18 bases spanning the gap. The source of this sequence is a female donor with ankylosing spondylitis or in good health (not recorded which). The rearrangement joins TRBV12-3 or TRBV12-4 to TRBJ1-5; D may be TRBD1 (5 bases). The sample was blood, either unsorted or a sorted T cell fraction (not recorded which). The CDR3 nucleotides read TGTGCCAGCAGTTTTGTGAAGGGGATTTTATATAGCAATCAGCCCCAGCATTTT. It encodes CASSFVKGILYSNQPQHF.